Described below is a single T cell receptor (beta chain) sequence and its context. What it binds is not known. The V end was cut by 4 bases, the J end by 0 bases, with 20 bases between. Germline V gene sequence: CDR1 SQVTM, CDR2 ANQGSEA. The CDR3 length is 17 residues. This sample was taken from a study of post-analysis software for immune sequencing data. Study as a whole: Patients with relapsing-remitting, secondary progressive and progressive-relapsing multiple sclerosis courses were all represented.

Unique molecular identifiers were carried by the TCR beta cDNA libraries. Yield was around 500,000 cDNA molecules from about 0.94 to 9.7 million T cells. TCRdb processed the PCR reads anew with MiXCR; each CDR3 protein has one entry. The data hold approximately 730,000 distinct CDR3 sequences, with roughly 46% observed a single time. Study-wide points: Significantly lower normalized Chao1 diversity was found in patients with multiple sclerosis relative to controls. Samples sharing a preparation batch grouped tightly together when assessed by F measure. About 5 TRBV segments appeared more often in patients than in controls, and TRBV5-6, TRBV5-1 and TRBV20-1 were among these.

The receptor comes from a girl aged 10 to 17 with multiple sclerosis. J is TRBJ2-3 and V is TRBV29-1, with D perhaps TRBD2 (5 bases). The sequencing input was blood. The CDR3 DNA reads TGCAGCGTTGTCGGCGGACTCACTAAGATTAGCACAGATACGCAGTATTTT. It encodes CSVVGGLTKISTDTQYF.